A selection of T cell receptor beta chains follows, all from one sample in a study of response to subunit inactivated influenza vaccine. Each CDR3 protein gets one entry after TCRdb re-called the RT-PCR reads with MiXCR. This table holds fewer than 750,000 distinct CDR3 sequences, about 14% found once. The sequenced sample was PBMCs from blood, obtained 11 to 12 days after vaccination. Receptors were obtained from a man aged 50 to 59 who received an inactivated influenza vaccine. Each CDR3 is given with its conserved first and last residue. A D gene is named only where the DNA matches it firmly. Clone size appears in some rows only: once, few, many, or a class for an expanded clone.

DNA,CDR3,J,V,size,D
TGCAGTGCTGGACAGGGGGCGTCGAATTCACCCCTCCACTTT,CSAGQGASNSPLHF,TRBJ1-6,TRBV20-1,many,TRBD1
TGCAGTGCTCAGAGCGCGGGCGGGGGGTCAGATACGCAGTATTTT,CSAQSAGGGSDTQYF,TRBJ2-3,TRBV20-1,NA,TRBD2
TGCAGCGCCGGACAAGGGTCTGGCTACACCTTC,CSAGQGSGYTF,TRBJ1-2,TRBV29-1,NA,NA
TGCGCCAGCAGCTTGTATATACGTGAGACCCAGTACTTC,CASSLYIRETQYF,TRBJ2-5,TRBV5-1,few,NA
TGTGCCAGCAGACTCACTAGCGGGACCTACGAGCAGTACTTC,CASRLTSGTYEQYF,TRBJ2-7,TRBV7-8,NA,TRBD2
TGTGCCAGCAGTGACCGGGGGATTGAAGCTTTCTTT,CASSDRGIEAFF,TRBJ1-1,TRBV7-2,few,NA
TGTGCCAGCAGCGCGACAGGTCGGGACACTGAAGCTTTCTTT,CASSATGRDTEAFF,TRBJ1-1,TRBV7-3,few,NA
TGTGCCAGCAGCTTAGGGACAGAGGCGGGGAAGACCCAGTACTTC,CASSLGTEAGKTQYF,TRBJ2-5,TRBV7-9,NA,NA
TGTGCCACCAGCAGGTACCGGGACAGGGGCTACGAGCAGTACTTC,CATSRYRDRGYEQYF,TRBJ2-7,TRBV15,few,TRBD1
TGTGCCAGCAGCCTAACTAGCGGGCCCTCCTACGAGCAGTACTTC,CASSLTSGPSYEQYF,TRBJ2-7,TRBV6-1,NA,TRBD2
TGCAGTGCTATCGATCGCGCCGGAACCTCCTACAATGAGCAGTTCTTC,CSAIDRAGTSYNEQFF,TRBJ2-1,TRBV20-1,NA,NA
TGTGCCAGCAGTTTAGCTGGCCAACGGCTCGGCAATGAGCAGTTCTTC,CASSLAGQRLGNEQFF,TRBJ2-1,TRBV12-3/TRBV12-4,many,NA
TGTGCCAGCAGCCCTCGCCTAGCGGGAGCCTACAATGAGCAGTTCTTC,CASSPRLAGAYNEQFF,TRBJ2-1,TRBV7-9,few,TRBD2
TGTGCCAGCAGTTTGGGCGGGGGAGTTGGCGAGCAGTACTTC,CASSLGGGVGEQYF,TRBJ2-7,TRBV12-3/TRBV12-4,many,TRBD2
TGTGCCAGCAGTTACTCCCAAAGAGTCGCCAGGGAAGAGACCCAGTACTTC,CASSYSQRVAREETQYF,TRBJ2-5,TRBV6-2/TRBV6-3,NA,NA
TGTGCCACCAGCGGGGTGGTAGAAGCCAAAAACATTCAGTACTTC,CATSGVVEAKNIQYF,TRBJ2-4,TRBV15,NA,NA
TGTGCCAGCAGCACCCGACAGGGGAAAAGCACAGATACGCAGTATTTT,CASSTRQGKSTDTQYF,TRBJ2-3,TRBV4-2,many,TRBD1
TGCGCCAGCAGCCCCAACGCGGGGGGTAACAATGAGCAGTTCTTC,CASSPNAGGNNEQFF,TRBJ2-1,TRBV5-1,NA,TRBD2
TGTGCCAGCAGTTACCGGATGACCTACGAGCAGTACTTC,CASSYRMTYEQYF,TRBJ2-7,TRBV6-2/TRBV6-3,few,NA
TGTGCCAGCAGCCCCCCGGAGGGGGAGCTGTTTTTT,CASSPPEGELFF,TRBJ2-2,TRBV12-3/TRBV12-4,few,NA
TGTGCCAGCAGCTCCGGACAGGCGCCAATGTACAATGAGCAGTTCTTC,CASSSGQAPMYNEQFF,TRBJ2-1,TRBV28,NA,TRBD1
TGCGCCAGCAGCCAAGAAGGCGGTGAGCAGTTCTTC,CASSQEGGEQFF,TRBJ2-1,TRBV4-3,few,NA
TGTGCCAGCAGCCCAGGGCCAGTGAGGTCAAACTATGGCTACACCTTC,CASSPGPVRSNYGYTF,TRBJ1-2,TRBV7-9,NA,NA
TGTGCCATCAGACGGACCGAAACCTACGAGCAGTACTTC,CAIRRTETYEQYF,TRBJ2-7,TRBV10-3,NA,NA
TGTGCCAGCAGCTTAACTAGCGGAAGTAACAATGAGCAGTTCTTC,CASSLTSGSNNEQFF,TRBJ2-1,TRBV11-2,few,TRBD2
TGTGCCAGCACCATACCGACAGCCCAAAATCTCTTTAGCTTC,CASTIPTAQNLFSF,TRBJ2-1,TRBV7-2,NA,NA
TGTGCCACCACAGGGGGTCTGCGTGGCTACACCTTC,CATTGGLRGYTF,TRBJ1-2,TRBV10-3,many,TRBD1
TGCAGTGCTAGGGTGATGAACAATCAGCCCCAGCATTTT,CSARVMNNQPQHF,TRBJ1-5,TRBV20-1,NA,NA
TGCGCCAGCAGCTTGGACGGGAGTGGCACTGAAGCTTTCTTT,CASSLDGSGTEAFF,TRBJ1-1,TRBV5-1,few,NA
TGTGCCAGCAGTCCAGGGGGAGTAAATAATTCACCCCTCCACTTT,CASSPGGVNNSPLHF,TRBJ1-6,TRBV28,NA,TRBD1
TGCAGTGCTAGGGGACAGGGCGACATTCAGTACTTC,CSARGQGDIQYF,TRBJ2-4,TRBV20-1,NA,TRBD1
TGTGCCAGCAGTGGGGGACAGGGGGCCTTTAACTATGGCTACACCTTC,CASSGGQGAFNYGYTF,TRBJ1-2,TRBV6-1,NA,TRBD1
TGCAGCGTTGCAGGGGGCCGTACTGAAGCTTTCTTT,CSVAGGRTEAFF,TRBJ1-1,TRBV29-1,NA,TRBD1
TGCGCCAGCAGCCCGGGAGGGACAGGATCCTACGAGCAGTACTTC,CASSPGGTGSYEQYF,TRBJ2-7,TRBV5-1,NA,NA
TGTGCCAGCAGCACCTGGACAGGGGGTGGTACTGAAGCTTTCTTT,CASSTWTGGGTEAFF,TRBJ1-1,TRBV13,few,TRBD1
TGTGCCAGCAGCTTAGGAGGCGGGGACTCCTACAATGAGCAGTTCTTC,CASSLGGGDSYNEQFF,TRBJ2-1,TRBV7-8,NA,NA
TGTGCCAGCAGTGAAGGGAGCGGCCAAGAGACCCAGTACTTC,CASSEGSGQETQYF,TRBJ2-5,TRBV6-1,few,NA
TGTGCCAGCAGCTTACGGTACAGAAGCACAGATACGCAGTATTTT,CASSLRYRSTDTQYF,TRBJ2-3,TRBV7-2,few,NA
TGTGCCAGCAGCTTAGCAAGATGGCACCCAGCTAACTATGGCTACACCTTC,CASSLARWHPANYGYTF,TRBJ1-2,TRBV7-9,few,NA
TGTGCCAGCAGCTTGCCGGGCGGCAATCAGCCCCAGCATTTT,CASSLPGGNQPQHF,TRBJ1-5,TRBV7-8,many,NA
TGTGCCAGCAGTTTAGTCGGACCTCTCCCCGGCGATGAGCAGTTCTTC,CASSLVGPLPGDEQFF,TRBJ2-1,TRBV28,NA,NA
TGTGCCAGCACCCGAAGACGGGGGGCCGGGGAGCTGTTTTTT,CASTRRRGAGELFF,TRBJ2-2,TRBV2,NA,TRBD2
TGTGCCAGCAGCGAGACAGGACAAGAGACCCAGTACTTC,CASSETGQETQYF,TRBJ2-5,TRBV7-9,NA,NA
TGTGCCTGGAGCGGGAGCTCCTACAATGAGCAGTTCTTC,CAWSGSSYNEQFF,TRBJ2-1,TRBV28,many,TRBD2
TGTGCCAGCAGCCCGAGGGGGCCCAGGGAGACCCAGTACTTC,CASSPRGPRETQYF,TRBJ2-5,TRBV6-1,NA,TRBD1
TGCGCCAGCAGCTTAAGGGGCCTGGGTAATGAGCAGTTCTTC,CASSLRGLGNEQFF,TRBJ2-1,TRBV5-1,few,NA
TGTGCCAGCAGCCAAGGTCATTTTGGGACAGGGGCCGAGCAGTACTTC,CASSQGHFGTGAEQYF,TRBJ2-7,TRBV14,NA,TRBD1
TGCGCCAGCAGCCAGGAATTCCAAGAGACCCAGTACTTC,CASSQEFQETQYF,TRBJ2-5,TRBV5-1,many,NA
TGTGCCAGCAGCCTACCCCTGAACAGGGGTGGCTACACCTTC,CASSLPLNRGGYTF,TRBJ1-2,TRBV12-3/TRBV12-4,NA,TRBD1
TGTGCCAGCAGCAGTAGCGGGAGAGGCCCGATTGAGCAGTTCTTC,CASSSSGRGPIEQFF,TRBJ2-1,TRBV7-2,few,TRBD2
TGTGCCAGCAGTACTGGTCGCCGGATTCGCGGTACGCAGTATTTT,CASSTGRRIRGTQYF,TRBJ2-3,TRBV12-3/TRBV12-4,NA,NA
TGTGCCAGCAGCCGCACACCGGGACTAGCCAACAATGAGCAGTTCTTC,CASSRTPGLANNEQFF,TRBJ2-1,TRBV4-2,NA,TRBD2
TGTGCCAGCAGTTTTTATATACAAGAGACCCAGTACTTC,CASSFYIQETQYF,TRBJ2-5,TRBV28,few,NA
TGTGCCAGCAGTTTCGGTGGCGGGGGGGCCGGTGAGCAGTTCTTC,CASSFGGGGAGEQFF,TRBJ2-1,TRBV12-3/TRBV12-4,many,TRBD2
TGCAGCGTTGGGCCGGGACAGGGGGTGACTGAAGCTTTCTTT,CSVGPGQGVTEAFF,TRBJ1-1,TRBV29-1,NA,TRBD1
TGTGCCAGCAGTTTAAGTCAGGGCTATTACGAGCAGTACTTC,CASSLSQGYYEQYF,TRBJ2-7,TRBV12-3/TRBV12-4,NA,NA
TGCAGCGTTCGGGATTTTTCCTACAATGAGCAGTTCTTC,CSVRDFSYNEQFF,TRBJ2-1,TRBV29-1,many,NA